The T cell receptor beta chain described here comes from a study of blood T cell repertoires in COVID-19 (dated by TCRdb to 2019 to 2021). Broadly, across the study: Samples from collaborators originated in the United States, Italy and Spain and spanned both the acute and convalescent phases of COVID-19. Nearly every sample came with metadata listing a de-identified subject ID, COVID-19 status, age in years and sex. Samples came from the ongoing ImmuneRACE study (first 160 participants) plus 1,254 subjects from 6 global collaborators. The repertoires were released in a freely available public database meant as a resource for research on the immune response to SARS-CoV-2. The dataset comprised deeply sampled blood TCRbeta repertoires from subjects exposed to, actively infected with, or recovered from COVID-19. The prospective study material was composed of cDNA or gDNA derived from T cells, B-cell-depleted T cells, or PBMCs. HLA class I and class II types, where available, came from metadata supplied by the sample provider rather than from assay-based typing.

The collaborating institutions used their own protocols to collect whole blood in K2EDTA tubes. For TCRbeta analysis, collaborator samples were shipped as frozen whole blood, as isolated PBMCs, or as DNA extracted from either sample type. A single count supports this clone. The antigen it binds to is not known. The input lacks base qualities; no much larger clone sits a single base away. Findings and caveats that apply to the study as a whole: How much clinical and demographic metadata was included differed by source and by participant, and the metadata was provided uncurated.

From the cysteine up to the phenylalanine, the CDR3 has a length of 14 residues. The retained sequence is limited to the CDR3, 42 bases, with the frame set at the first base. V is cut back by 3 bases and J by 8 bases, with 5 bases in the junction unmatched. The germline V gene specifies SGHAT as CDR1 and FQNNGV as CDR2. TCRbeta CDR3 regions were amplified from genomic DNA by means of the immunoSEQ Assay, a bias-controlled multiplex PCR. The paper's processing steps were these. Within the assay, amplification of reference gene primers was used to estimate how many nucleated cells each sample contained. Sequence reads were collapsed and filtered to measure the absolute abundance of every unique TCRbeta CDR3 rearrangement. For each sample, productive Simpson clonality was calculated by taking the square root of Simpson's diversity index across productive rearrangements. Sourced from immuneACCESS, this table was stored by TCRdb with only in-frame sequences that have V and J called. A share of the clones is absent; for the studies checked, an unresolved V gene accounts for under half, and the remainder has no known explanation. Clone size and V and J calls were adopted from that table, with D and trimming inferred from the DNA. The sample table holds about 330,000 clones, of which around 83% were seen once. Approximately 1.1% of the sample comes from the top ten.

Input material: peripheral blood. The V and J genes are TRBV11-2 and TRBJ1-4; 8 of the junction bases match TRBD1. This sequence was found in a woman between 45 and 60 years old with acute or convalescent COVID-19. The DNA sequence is TGTGCCAGCAGCTTGCAGGGGGCGCGAGAAAAACTGTTTTTT. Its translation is CASSLQGAREKLFF.